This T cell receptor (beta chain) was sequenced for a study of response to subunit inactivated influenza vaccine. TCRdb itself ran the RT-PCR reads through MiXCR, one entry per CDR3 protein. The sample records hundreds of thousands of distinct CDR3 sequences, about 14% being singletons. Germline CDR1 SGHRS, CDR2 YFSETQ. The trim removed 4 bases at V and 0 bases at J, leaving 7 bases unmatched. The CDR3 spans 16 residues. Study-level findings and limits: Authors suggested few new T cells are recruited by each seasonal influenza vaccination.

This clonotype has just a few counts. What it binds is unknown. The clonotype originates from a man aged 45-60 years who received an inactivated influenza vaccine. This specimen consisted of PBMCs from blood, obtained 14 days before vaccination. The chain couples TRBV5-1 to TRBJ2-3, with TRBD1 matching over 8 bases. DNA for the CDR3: TGCGCCAGCAGCACTGGACAGGGACAGAGCACAGATACGCAGTATTTT. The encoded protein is CASSTGQGQSTDTQYF. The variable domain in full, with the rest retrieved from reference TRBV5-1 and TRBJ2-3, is KAGVTQTPRYLIKTRGQQVTLSCSPISGHRSVSWYQQTPGQGLQFLFEYFSETQRNKGNFPGRFSGRQFSNSRSEMNVSTLELGDSALYLCASSTGQGQSTDTQYFGPGTRLTVL.